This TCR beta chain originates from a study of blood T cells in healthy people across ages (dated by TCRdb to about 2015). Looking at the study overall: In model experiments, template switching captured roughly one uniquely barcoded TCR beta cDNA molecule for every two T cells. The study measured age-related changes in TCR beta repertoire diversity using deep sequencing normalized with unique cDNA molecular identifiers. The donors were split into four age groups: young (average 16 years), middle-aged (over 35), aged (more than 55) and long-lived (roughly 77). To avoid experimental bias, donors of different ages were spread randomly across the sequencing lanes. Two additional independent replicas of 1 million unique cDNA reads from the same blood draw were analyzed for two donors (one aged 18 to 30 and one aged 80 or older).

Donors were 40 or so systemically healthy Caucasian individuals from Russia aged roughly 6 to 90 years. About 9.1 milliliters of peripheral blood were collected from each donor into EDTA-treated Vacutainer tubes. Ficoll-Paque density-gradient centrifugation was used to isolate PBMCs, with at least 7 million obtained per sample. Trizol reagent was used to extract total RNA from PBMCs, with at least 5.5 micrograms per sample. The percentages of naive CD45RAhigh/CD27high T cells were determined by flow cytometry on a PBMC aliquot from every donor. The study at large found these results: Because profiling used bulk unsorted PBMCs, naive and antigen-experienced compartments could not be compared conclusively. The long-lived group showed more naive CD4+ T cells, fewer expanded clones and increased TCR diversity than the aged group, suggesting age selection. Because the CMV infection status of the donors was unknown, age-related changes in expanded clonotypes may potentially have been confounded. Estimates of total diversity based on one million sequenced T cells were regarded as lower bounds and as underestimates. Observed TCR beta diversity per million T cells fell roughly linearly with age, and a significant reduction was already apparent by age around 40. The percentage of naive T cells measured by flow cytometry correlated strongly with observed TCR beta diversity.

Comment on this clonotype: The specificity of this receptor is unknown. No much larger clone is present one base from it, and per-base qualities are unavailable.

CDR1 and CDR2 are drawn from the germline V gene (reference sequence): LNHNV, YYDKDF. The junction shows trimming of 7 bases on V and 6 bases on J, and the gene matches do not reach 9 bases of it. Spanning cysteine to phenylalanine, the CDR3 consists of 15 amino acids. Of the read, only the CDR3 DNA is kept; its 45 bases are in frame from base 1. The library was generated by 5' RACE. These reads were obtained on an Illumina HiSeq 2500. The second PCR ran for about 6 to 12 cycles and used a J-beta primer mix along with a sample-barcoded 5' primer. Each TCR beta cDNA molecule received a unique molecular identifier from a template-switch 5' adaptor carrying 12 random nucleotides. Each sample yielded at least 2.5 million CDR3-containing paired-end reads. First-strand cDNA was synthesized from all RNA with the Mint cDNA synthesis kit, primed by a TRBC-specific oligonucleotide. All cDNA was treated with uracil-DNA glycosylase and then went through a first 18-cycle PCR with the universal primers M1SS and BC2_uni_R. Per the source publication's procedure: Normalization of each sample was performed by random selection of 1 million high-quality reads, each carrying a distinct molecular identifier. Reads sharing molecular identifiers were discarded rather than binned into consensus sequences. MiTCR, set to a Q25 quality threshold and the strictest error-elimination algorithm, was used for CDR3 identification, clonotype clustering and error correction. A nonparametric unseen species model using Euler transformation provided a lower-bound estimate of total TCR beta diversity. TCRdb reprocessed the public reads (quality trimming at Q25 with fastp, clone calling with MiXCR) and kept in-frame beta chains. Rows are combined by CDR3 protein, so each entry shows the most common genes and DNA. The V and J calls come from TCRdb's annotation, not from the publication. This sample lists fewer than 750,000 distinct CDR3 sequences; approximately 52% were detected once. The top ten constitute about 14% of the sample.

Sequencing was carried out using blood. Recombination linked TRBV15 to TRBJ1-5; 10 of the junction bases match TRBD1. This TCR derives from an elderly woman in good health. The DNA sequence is TGTGCCACCAACAGTAAGGACAGGGGGATTCAGCCCCAGCATTTT. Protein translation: CATNSKDRGIQPQHF.